This TCR beta chain was profiled in a study of human T cells and chemical hapten exposure (dated by TCRdb to about 2021). About the investigation overall: For sensitization, 2% DPC in acetone was applied to a 2 cm by 2 cm area of upper inner arm skin. Throughout the study period of roughly 24 weeks, patients also received therapeutic DPC doses to the scalp every week. Patch testing on the upper back used Finn chambers containing 0.01% DPC, with scoring done after 6 days according to International Contact Dermatitis Research Group standards. Alopecia areata with under or over 50% scalp involvement, alopecia totalis and alopecia universalis were represented in the patient cohort, which was mostly female. Libraries were pooled for sequencing, and variation in per-sample TCR yields was attributed mainly to small differences in library volumes within the pool. This study followed changes in the peripheral blood TCR repertoire in vivo during primary and secondary sensitization of alopecia patients to the hapten diphenylcyclopropenone (DPC). Blood samples were taken from patients before sensitization (week 0) and then at 2, 6 and about 24 weeks after DPC sensitization. Twenty-nine alopecia patients gave blood for TCR sequencing at one to four time points (pre-sensitization, 2, 6 and 24 weeks).

In regard to this clonotype: There is no known antigen for this receptor. Base qualities are not provided; no much larger clone lies one nucleotide away.

The CDR3 measures 12 amino acids from cysteine to phenylalanine. Of all the DNA, just the CDR3 is kept, 36 bases in frame from base 1. From the germline V gene, CDR1 is SGHTA and CDR2 is FQGNSA. V is clipped by 7 bases and J by 4 bases, and the sequence between their germline boundaries is 10 bases long. Library preparation employed RACE. The sequencer was a NextSeq 500. During library preparation, unique molecular identifiers were attached to individual cDNA molecules so that TCRs could be counted quantitatively and reproducibly. Each blood RNA sample was used to sequence both TCR alpha and TCR beta chains. From the authors' description of their analysis: The median number of TCRs per sample was over 85,000, ranging from about 23,224 to 700,000. The Decombinator software suite was used to annotate V, J and CDR3 in the TCR reads. For PS versus PT1 abundance plots, all samples were subsampled to the same number of TCRs (28,000). Expanded TCRs were defined as absent before sensitization and observed at least eight times at the 2-week time point. TCRdb's own reprocessing of the public reads used fastp at Q25 and MiXCR and kept productive beta chains. For every CDR3 protein sequence, its rows merge into one entry that carries the most common genes and DNA. The V and J calls shown here were made by TCRdb, not taken from the authors' results. This sample gives some 87,000 distinct CDR3 sequences in total; about a tenth of them show up just once. The ten largest clones capture under 1.5% of the sample.

What the research found in general, with its limitations: Repeated subsampling changed both the strength of the expansion versus patch-test correlation and the threshold at which the correlation became significant. The number of TCRs above 1 in 1000 frequency did not change with DPC sensitization; there was no evidence of global repertoire structure alterations. Expanded TCRs formed significantly more large CDR3 similarity clusters than pre-sensitization or healthy control sets, consistent with antigen-driven responses. Patch test score was positively correlated with the number of PT1 expanded TCRs, with significance at thresholds 8, 16 and 32 but not at 4. Because all patients had alopecia, a presumed autoimmune disease, the immune response of the patients might differ from that of healthy individuals.

The time point label, read with the paper, signifies: patch test 1, 2 weeks after DPC sensitization. The treatment or condition label on this specimen signifies: therapeutic diphenylcyclopropenone sensitization with weekly scalp DPC. At every patch-test visit, the blood draw took place before the patch test was put on. To be eligible, patients had to be aged 18 to 70, diagnosed with alopecia and judged suitable for DPC therapy, while pregnant patients were excluded. Total RNA was isolated from unfractionated whole blood collected in Tempus Blood RNA tubes. The chain links TRBV7-2 with TRBJ1-2, with no reliable assignment of the D segment. The sequencing here drew on whole blood, taken in connection with sensitization to the hapten diphenylcyclopropenone (DPC). This clonotype originated in a woman aged 45-65 years with alopecia areata. Some clones in this sample may be carry-over from other donors' samples. The DNA reads TGTGCCAGCACCGTACAAAGCTATGGCTACACCTTC. This is translated as CASTVQSYGYTF.